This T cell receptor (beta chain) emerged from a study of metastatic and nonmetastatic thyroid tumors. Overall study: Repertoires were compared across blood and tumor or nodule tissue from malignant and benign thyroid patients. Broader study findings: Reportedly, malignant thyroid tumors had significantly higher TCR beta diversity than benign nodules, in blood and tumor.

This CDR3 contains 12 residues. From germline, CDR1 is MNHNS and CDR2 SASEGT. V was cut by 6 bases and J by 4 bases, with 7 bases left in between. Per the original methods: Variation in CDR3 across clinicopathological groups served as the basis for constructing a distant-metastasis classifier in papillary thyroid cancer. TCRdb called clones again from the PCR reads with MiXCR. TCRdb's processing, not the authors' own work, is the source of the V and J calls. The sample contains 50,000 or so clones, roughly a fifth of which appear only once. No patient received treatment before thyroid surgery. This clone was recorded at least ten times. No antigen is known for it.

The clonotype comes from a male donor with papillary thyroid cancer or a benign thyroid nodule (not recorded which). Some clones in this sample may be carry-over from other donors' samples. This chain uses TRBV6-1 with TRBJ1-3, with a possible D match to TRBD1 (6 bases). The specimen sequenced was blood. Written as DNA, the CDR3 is TGTGCCAGCAGCGACAGGGGAAACACCATATATTTT. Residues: CASSDRGNTIYF.